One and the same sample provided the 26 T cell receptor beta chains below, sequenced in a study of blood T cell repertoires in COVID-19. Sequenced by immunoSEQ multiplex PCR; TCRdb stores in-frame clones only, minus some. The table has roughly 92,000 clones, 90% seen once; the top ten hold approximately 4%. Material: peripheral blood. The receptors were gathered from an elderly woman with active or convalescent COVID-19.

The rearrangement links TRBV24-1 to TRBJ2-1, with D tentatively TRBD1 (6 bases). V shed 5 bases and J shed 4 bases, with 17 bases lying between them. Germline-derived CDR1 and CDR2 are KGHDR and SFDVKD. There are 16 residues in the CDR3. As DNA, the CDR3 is TGTGCCACCAGTGGCCTACAGGGAGTCTCGTACAATGAGCAGTTCTTC. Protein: CATSGLQGVSYNEQFF.

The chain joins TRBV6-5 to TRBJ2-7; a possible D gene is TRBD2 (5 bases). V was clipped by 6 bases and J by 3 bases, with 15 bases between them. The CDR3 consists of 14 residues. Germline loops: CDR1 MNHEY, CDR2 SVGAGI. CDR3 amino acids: CASSRWRIDYEQYF. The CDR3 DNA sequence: TGTGCCAGCAGCCGTTGGAGGATTGACTACGAGCAGTACTTC.

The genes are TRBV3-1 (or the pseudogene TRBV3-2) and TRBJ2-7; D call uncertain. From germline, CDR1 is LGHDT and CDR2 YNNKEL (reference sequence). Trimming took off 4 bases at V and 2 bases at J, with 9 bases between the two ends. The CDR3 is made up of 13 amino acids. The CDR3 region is CASSPRTAYEQYF. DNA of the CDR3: TGTGCCAGCAGCCCCCGCACAGCCTACGAGCAGTACTTC.

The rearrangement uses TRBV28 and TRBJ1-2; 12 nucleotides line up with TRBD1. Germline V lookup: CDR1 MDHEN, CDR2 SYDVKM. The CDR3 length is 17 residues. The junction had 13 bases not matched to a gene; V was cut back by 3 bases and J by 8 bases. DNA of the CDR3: TGTGCCAGCAGTTTCCGCGCGTCGGGACAGGGGGCTAAAGGCTACACCTTC. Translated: CASSFRASGQGAKGYTF.

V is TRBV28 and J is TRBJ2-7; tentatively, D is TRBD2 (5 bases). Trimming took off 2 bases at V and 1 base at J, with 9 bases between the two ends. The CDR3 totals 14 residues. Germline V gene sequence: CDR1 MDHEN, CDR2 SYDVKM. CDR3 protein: CASSLSGPSYEQYF. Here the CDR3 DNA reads TGTGCCAGCAGTTTAAGCGGTCCGTCCTACGAGCAGTACTTC.

CDR3 sequence (DNA): TGTGCCAGCAGTCCTTCAAGTCCCGGTTCTGGAAACACCATATATTTT. Its translation is CASSPSSPGSGNTIYF. This chain links TRBV6-6 with TRBJ1-3; no reliable D call. In germline, CDR1 is MNHNY, CDR2 SVGAGI (reference sequence). The CDR3 sequence is 16 residues long. Trimming pared 5 bases from V and 1 base from J, leaving 15 bases between.

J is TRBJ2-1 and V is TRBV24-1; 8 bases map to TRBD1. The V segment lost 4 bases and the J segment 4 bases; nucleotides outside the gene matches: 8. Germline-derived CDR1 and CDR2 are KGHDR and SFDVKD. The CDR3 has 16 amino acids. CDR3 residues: CATSDKTGQGYNEQFF. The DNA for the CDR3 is TGTGCCACCAGTGACAAGACCGGACAGGGATACAATGAGCAGTTCTTC.

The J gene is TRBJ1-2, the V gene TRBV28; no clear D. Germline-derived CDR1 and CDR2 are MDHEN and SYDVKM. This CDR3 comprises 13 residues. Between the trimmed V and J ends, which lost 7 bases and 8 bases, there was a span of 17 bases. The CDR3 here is CASTPGERDGYTF. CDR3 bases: TGTGCCAGCACCCCCGGGGAGCGCGACGGCTACACCTTC.

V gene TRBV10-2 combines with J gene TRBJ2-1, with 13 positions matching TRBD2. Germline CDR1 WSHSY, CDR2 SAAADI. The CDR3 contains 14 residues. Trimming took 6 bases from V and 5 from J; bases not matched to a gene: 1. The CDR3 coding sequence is TGCGCCAGCAGAGGACTAGCGGGAGACAATGAGCAGTTCTTC. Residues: CASRGLAGDNEQFF.

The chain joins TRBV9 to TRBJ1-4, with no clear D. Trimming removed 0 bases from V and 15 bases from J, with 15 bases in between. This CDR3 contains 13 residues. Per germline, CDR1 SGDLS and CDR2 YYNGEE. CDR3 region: CASSVASVGNVFF. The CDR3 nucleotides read TGTGCCAGCAGCGTAGCGTCAGTCGGGAATGTGTTTTTT.

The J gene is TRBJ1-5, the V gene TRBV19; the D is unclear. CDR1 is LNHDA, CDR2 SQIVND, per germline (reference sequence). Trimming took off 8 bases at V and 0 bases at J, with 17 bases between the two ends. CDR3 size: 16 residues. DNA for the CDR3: TGTGCCAGTCCCCCTCCAGAGGAGATTAGCAATCAGCCCCAGCATTTT. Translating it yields CASPPPEEISNQPQHF.

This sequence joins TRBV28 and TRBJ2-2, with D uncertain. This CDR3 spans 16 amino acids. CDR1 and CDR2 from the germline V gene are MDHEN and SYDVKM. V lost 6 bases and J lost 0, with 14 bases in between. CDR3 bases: TGTGCCAGCAGCCATACGTCGCTAGCGAACACCGGGGAGCTGTTTTTT. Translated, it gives CASSHTSLANTGELFF. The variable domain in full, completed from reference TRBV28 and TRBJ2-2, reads DVKVTQSSRYLVKRTGEKVFLECVQDMDHENMFWYRQDPGLGLRLIYFSYDVKMKEKGDIPEGYSVSREKKERFSLILESASTNQTSMYLCASSHTSLANTGELFFGEGSRLTVL.

CDR3 DNA: TGTGCCAGCAGGCGATGGGGCTACACCTTC. Translation gives CASRRWGYTF. This sequence joins TRBV2 and TRBJ1-2; D remains unclear. The ends were cut back, 6 bases at V and 8 bases at J, with 7 bases in the middle. The CDR3 runs to 10 residues. Germline values: CDR1 SNHLY, CDR2 FYNNEI.

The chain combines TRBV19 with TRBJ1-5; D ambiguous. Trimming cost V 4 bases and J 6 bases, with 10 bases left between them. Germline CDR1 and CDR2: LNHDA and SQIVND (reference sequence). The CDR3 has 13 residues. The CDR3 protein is CASSTQKAQPQHF. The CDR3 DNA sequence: TGTGCCAGTAGTACACAGAAGGCTCAGCCCCAGCATTTT.

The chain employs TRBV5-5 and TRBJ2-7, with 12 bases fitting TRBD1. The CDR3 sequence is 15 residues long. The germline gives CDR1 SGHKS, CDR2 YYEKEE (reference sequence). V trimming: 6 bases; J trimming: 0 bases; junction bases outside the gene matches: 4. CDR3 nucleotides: TGTGCCAGCAACCTGGGACAGGGGGCCTCCTACGAGCAGTACTTC. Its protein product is CASNLGQGASYEQYF.

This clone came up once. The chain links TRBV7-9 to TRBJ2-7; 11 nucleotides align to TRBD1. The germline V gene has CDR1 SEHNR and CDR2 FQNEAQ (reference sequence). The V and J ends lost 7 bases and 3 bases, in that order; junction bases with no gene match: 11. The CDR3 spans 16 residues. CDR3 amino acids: CASTKPPGTGGYEQYF. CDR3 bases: TGTGCCAGCACCAAACCCCCCGGGACAGGGGGCTACGAGCAGTACTTC.

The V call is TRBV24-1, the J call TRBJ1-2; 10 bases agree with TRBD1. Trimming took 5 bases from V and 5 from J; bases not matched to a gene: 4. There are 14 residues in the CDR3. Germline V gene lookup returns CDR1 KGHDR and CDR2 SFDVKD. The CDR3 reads CATSGQGQGYGYTF. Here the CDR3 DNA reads TGTGCCACCAGTGGCCAGGGACAGGGGTATGGCTACACCTTC.

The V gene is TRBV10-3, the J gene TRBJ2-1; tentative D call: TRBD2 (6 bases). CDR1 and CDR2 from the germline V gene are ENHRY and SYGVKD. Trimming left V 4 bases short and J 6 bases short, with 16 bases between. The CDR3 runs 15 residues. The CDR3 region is CAISGGVVGGNEQFF. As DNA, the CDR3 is TGTGCCATCAGTGGGGGGGTTGTGGGCGGCAATGAGCAGTTCTTC.

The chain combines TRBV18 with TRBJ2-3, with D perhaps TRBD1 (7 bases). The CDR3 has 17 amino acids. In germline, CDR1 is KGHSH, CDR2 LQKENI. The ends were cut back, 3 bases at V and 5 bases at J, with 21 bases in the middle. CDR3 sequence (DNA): TGTGCCAGCTCACCCCCAACGCGAGGGGGCGGGATAGATACGCAGTATTTT. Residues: CASSPPTRGGGIDTQYF.

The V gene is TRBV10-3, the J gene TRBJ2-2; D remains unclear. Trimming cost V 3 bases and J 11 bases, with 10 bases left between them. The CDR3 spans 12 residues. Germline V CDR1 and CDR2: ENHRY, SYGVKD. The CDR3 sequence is CAISETPIELFF. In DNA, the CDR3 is TGTGCCATCAGTGAAACCCCTATAGAGCTGTTTTTT.

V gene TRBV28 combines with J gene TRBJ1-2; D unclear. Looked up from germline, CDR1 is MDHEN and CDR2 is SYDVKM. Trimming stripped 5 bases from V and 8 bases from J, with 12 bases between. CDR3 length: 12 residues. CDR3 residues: CASSQFRGGYTF. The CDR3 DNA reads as TGTGCCAGCAGTCAATTTAGAGGGGGCTACACCTTC.

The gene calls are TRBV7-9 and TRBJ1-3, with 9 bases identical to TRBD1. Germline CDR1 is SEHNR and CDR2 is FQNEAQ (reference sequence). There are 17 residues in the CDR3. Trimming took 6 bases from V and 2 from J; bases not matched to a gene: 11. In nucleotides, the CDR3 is TGTGCCAGCAGATCCTGGGACAGGGTGTTAACTGGAAACACCATATATTTT. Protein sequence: CASRSWDRVLTGNTIYF.

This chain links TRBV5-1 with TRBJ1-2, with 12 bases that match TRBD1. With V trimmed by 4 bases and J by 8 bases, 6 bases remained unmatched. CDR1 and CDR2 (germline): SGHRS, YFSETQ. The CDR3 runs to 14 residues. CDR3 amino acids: CASSRGQGAKGYTF. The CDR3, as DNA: TGCGCCAGCAGCCGGGGACAGGGGGCGAAGGGCTACACCTTC. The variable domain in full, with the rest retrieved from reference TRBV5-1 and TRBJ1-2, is KAGVTQTPRYLIKTRGQQVTLSCSPISGHRSVSWYQQTPGQGLQFLFEYFSETQRNKGNFPGRFSGRQFSNSRSEMNVSTLELGDSALYLCASSRGQGAKGYTFGSGTRLTVV.

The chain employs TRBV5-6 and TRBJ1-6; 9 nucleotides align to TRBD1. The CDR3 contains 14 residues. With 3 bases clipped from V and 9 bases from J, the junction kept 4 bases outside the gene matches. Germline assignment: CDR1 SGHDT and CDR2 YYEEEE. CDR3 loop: CASSSTGGGSPLHF. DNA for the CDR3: TGTGCCAGCAGCTCGACAGGGGGTGGTTCACCCCTCCACTTT. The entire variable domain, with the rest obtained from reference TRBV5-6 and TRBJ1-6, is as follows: DAGVTQSPTHLIKTRGQQVTLRCSPKSGHDTVSWYQQALGQGPQFIFQYYEEEERQRGNFPDRFSGHQFPNYSSELNVNALLLGDSALYLCASSSTGGGSPLHFGNGTRLTVT.

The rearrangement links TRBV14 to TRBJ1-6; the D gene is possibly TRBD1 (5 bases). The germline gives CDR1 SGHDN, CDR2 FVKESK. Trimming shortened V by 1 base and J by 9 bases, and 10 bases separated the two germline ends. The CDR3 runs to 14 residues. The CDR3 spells CASSQGQGISPLHF. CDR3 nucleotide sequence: TGTGCCAGCAGCCAAGGTCAGGGAATTTCACCCCTCCACTTT.

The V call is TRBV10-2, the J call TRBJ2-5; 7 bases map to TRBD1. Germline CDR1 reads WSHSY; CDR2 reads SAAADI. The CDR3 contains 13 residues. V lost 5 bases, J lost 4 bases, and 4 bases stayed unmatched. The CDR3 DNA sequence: TGCGCCAGCAGTAGGGGGCTGGGAGAGACCCAGTACTTC. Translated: CASSRGLGETQYF.